This T cell receptor (beta chain) was identified during a study of cytomegalovirus exposure and HLA in healthy donors. Study-wide findings and caveats: Excluded were some V segments that proved indistinguishable, including TRBV6-2 and TRBV6-3.

PCR amplification relied on 60 Vbeta primers (plus 13 Jbeta primers). Method: immunoSEQ multiplex PCR; TCRdb's copy keeps in-frame clones and lacks some. The sample contains under 150,000 clones, over 60% of which appear only once. Donors were nominally healthy when sampled, though unrecorded immune exposures were likely. Germline CDR1 is SGHDN and CDR2 is FVKESK. CDR3 length: 17 amino acids. The ends were cut back, 4 bases at V and 4 bases at J, with 22 bases in the middle. On this clone itself: As yet, its antigen is unknown.

V and J are TRBV14 and TRBJ1-2, with D possibly being TRBD1 (5 bases). The source of this sequence is a human donor in good health. Input material: PBMCs. CDR3 DNA: TGTGCCAGCAGCCCGCTGGCAACCGGGACTGGGCTCTATGGCTACACCTTC. Protein product: CASSPLATGTGLYGYTF.